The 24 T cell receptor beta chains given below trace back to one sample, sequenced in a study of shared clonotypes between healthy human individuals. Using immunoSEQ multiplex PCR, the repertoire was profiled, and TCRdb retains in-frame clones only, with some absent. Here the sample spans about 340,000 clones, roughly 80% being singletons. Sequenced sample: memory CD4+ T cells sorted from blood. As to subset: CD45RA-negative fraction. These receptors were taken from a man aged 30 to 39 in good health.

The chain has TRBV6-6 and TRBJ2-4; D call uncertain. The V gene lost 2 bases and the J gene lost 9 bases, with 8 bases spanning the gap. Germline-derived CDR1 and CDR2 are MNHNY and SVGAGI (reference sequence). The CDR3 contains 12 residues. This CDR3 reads CASSYSDGIQYF. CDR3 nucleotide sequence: TGTGCCAGCAGTTACAGCGACGGCATTCAGTACTTC.

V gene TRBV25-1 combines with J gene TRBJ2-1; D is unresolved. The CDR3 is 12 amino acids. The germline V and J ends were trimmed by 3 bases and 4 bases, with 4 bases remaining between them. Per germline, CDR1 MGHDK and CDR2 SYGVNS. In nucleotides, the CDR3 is TGTGCCAGCAGTGAGGGATACAATGAGCAGTTCTTC. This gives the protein CASSEGYNEQFF.

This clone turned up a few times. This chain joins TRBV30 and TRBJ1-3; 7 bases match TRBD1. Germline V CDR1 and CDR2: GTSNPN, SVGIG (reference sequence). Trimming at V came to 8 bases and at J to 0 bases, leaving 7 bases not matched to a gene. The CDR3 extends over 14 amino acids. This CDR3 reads CAHGTENSGNTIYF. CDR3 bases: TGTGCCCATGGGACAGAGAACTCTGGAAACACCATATATTTT.

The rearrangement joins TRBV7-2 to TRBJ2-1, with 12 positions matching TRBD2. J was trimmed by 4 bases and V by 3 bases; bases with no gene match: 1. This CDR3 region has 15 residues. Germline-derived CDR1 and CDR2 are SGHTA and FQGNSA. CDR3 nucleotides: TGTGCCAGCAGCTTCACTAGCGGGAGGTACAATGAGCAGTTCTTC. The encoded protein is CASSFTSGRYNEQFF.

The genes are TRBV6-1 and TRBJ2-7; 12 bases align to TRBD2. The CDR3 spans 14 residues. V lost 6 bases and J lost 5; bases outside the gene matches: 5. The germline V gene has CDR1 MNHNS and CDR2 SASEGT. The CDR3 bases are TGTGCCAGCAGCGCCGGACTAGCGGGAAACGAGCAGTACTTC. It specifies CASSAGLAGNEQYF.

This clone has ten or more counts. CDR3 nucleotides: TGTGCCAGCAGTGAACTTATCGGCGTAGCTTTCTTT. Amino acids: CASSELIGVAFF. The chain joins TRBV25-1 to TRBJ1-1; D call uncertain. This CDR3 has 12 amino acids. Per germline, CDR1 MGHDK and CDR2 SYGVNS. The V and J ends lost 2 bases and 10 bases respectively, with 11 bases between them.

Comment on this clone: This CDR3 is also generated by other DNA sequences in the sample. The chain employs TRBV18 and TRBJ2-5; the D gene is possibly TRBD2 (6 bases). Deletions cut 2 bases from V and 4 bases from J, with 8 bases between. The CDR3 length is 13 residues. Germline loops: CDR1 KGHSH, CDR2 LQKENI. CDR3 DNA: TGTGCCAGCTCACCAGTCGGGGGAGAGACCCAGTACTTC. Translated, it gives CASSPVGGETQYF.

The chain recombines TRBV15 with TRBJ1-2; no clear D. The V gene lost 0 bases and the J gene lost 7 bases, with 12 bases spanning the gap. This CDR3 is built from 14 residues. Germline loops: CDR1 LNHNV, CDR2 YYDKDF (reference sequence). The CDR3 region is CATSRDRSGVGYTF. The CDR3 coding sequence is TGTGCCACCAGCAGAGATCGTAGTGGGGTTGGCTACACCTTC.

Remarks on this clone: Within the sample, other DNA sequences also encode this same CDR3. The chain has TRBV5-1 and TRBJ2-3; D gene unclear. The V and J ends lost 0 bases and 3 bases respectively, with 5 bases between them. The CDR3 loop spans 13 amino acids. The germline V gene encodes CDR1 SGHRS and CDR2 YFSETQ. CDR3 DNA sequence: TGCGCCAGCAGCTTGGAGGGTACAGATACGCAGTATTTT. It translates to CASSLEGTDTQYF.

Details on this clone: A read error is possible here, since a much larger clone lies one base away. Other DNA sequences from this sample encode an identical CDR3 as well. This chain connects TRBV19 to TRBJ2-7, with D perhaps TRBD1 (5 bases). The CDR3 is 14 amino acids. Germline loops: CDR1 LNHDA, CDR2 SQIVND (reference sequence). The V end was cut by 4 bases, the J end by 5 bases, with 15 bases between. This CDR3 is CASSSRQGANEQYF. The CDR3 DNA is TGTGCCAGTAGTAGCCGACAAGGGGCCAACGAGCAGTACTTC.

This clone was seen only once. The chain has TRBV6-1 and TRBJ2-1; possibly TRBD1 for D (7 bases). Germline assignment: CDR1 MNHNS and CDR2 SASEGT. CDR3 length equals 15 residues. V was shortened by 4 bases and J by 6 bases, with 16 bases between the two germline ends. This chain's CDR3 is CASSGGQWRGNEQFF. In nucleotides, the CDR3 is TGTGCCAGCAGTGGGGGACAGTGGAGGGGCAATGAGCAGTTCTTC.

This chain's CDR3 is CASSPRAGSVSYEQYF. The CDR3 DNA reads as TGTGCCAGCTCACCCCGGGCAGGGTCGGTCTCCTACGAGCAGTACTTC. The chain recombines TRBV18 with TRBJ2-7; D is perhaps TRBD1 (5 bases). The CDR3 is 16 residues long. The V end lost 3 bases, the J end lost 0 bases, and 15 bases lay between the germline ends. Germline V gene data show CDR1 as KGHSH and CDR2 as LQKENI.

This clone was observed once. The CDR3 nucleotides read TGTGCCAGCAGCTTGACGACGGGATACCTGTTCGGGACCCAGTACTTC. This translates into CASSLTTGYLFGTQYF. V and J are TRBV5-6 and TRBJ2-5; D perhaps matches TRBD2 (5 bases). Per the germline V gene, CDR1 is SGHDT and CDR2 is YYEEEE. The CDR3 spans 16 residues. The V end lost 1 base, the J end lost 7 bases, and 20 bases lay between the germline ends.

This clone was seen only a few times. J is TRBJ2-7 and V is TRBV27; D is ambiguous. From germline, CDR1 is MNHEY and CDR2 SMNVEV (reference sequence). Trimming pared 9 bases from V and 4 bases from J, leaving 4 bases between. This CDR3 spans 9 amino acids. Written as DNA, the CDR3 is TGTGCCAGGGATTACGAGCAGTACTTC. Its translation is CARDYEQYF.

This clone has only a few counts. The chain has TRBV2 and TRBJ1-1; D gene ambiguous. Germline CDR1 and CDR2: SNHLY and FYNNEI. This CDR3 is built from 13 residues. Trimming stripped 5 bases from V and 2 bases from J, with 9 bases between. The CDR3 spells CASSSSLNTEAFF. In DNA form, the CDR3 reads TGTGCCAGCAGTTCGTCATTAAACACTGAAGCTTTCTTT.

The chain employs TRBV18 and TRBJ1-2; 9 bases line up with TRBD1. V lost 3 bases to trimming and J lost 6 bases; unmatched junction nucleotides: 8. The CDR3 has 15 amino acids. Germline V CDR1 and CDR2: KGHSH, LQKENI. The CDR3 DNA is TGTGCCAGCTCACCGTTGGGACAGGGTCGGAATGGCTACACCTTC. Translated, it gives CASSPLGQGRNGYTF.

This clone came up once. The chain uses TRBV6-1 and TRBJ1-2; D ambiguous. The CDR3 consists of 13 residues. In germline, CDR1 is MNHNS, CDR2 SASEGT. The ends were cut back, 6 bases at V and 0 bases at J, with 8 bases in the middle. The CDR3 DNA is TGTGCCAGCAGGGCGGGGACTAACTATGGCTACACCTTC. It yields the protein CASRAGTNYGYTF.

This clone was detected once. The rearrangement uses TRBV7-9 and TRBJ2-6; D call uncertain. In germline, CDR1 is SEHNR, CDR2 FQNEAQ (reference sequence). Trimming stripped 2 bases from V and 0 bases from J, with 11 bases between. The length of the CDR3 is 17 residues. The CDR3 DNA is TGTGCCAGCAGCTTAACGAGAACTACCTCTGGGGCCAACGTCCTGACTTTC. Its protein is CASSLTRTTSGANVLTF.

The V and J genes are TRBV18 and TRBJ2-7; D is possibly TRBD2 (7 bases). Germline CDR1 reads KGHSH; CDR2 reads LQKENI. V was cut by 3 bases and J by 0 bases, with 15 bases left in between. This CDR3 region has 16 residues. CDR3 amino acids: CASSPTGRGPSYEQYF. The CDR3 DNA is TGTGCCAGCTCACCTACAGGGAGGGGCCCCTCCTACGAGCAGTACTTC.

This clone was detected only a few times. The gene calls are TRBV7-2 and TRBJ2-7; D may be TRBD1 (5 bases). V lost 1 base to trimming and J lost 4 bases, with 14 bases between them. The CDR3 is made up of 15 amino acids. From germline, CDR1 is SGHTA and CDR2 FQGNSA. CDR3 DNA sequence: TGTGCCAGCAGCTTAGTGCAGGGTTTACGGTACGAGCAGTACTTC. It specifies CASSLVQGLRYEQYF. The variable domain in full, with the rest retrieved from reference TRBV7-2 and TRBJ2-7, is GAGVSQSPSNKVTEKGKDVELRCDPISGHTALYWYRQSLGQGLEFLIYFQGNSAPDKSGLPSDRFSAERTGGSVSTLTIQRTQQEDSAVYLCASSLVQGLRYEQYFGPGTRLTVT.

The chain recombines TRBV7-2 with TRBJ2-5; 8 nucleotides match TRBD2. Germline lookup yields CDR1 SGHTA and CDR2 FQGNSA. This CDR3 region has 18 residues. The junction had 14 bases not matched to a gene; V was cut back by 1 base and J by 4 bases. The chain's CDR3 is CASSLVRSSGGYSETQYF. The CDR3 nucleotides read TGTGCCAGCAGCTTAGTGCGCTCGTCGGGAGGGTATTCAGAGACCCAGTACTTC.

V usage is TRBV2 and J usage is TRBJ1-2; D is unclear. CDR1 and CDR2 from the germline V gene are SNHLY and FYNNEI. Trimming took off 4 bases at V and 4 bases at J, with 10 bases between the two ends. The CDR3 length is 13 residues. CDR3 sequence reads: CASSGSQSYGYTF. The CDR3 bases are TGTGCCAGCAGTGGGTCGCAGTCCTATGGCTACACCTTC.

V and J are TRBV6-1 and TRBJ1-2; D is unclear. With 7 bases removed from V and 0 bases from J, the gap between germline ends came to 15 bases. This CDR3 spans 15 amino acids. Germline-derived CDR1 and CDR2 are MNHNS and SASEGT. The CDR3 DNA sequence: TGTGCCAGCAAGAGGGAGAGTGGAGCTAACTATGGCTACACCTTC. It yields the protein CASKRESGANYGYTF.

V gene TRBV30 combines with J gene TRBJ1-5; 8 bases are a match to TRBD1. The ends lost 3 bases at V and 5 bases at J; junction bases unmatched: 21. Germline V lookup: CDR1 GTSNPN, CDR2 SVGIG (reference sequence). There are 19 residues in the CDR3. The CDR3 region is CAWSAPVAGGLGVDQPQHF. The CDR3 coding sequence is TGTGCCTGGAGCGCCCCGGTGGCAGGGGGCCTCGGCGTGGATCAGCCCCAGCATTTT.